The rows below give T cell receptor beta chains drawn from one sample of a study of T-cell reconstitution after alpha-beta-depleted transplantation in children. TCRdb redid the calling of the PCR reads with MiXCR, one entry per CDR3 protein. The repertoire holds 780,000 or so distinct CDR3 sequences, with roughly 15% as singletons. The starting material was PBMCs, mostly from graft donor cells, obtained 360 days after TCRalphabeta/CD19-depleted stem cell transplant. The receptor set was obtained from a male patient aged 10 to 17 who had a stem cell transplant for acute lymphoblastic leukemia, so the T cells may come from the graft donor. Each CDR3 is given with its conserved first and last residue. Each record gives: J gene, V gene, CDR3 protein.

J gene: TRBJ2-3; V gene: TRBV25-1; CDR3 protein: CASSHMGLAGGAQYF
J gene: TRBJ2-5; V gene: TRBV4-2; CDR3 protein: CASSSQSGRALGTQYF
J gene: TRBJ2-3; V gene: TRBV5-1; CDR3 protein: CASSSPVSDTQYF
J gene: TRBJ2-5; V gene: TRBV5-1; CDR3 protein: CASSLRFRVDPNETQYF
J gene: TRBJ2-5; V gene: TRBV15; CDR3 protein: CATSRPIAELQETQYF
J gene: TRBJ1-3; V gene: TRBV12-3/TRBV12-4; CDR3 protein: CASRGLTGGNTIYF
J gene: TRBJ2-5; V gene: TRBV20-1; CDR3 protein: CSASTSPETQYF
J gene: TRBJ2-1; V gene: TRBV5-6; CDR3 protein: CASSLVSTRGNEQFF
J gene: TRBJ2-1; V gene: TRBV24-1; CDR3 protein: CATSDRQAVGYNEQFF
J gene: TRBJ2-1; V gene: TRBV7-2; CDR3 protein: CASSRDGVVGNEQFF
J gene: TRBJ2-4; V gene: TRBV5-6; CDR3 protein: CASSLTGMNIQYF
J gene: TRBJ2-7; V gene: TRBV19; CDR3 protein: CASSIGFWDRASEQYF
J gene: TRBJ2-1; V gene: TRBV28; CDR3 protein: CASTFGLAGGLNEQFF
J gene: TRBJ2-2; V gene: TRBV27; CDR3 protein: CASTEMAWAGELFF
J gene: TRBJ2-5; V gene: TRBV7-9; CDR3 protein: CASLPAGEETQYF
J gene: TRBJ2-3; V gene: TRBV6-2/TRBV6-3; CDR3 protein: CASTPGLARTDTQYF
J gene: TRBJ1-1; V gene: TRBV12-3/TRBV12-4; CDR3 protein: CASRYRGPRDTEAFF
J gene: TRBJ2-7; V gene: TRBV9; CDR3 protein: CASGPFGSYEQYF
J gene: TRBJ2-7; V gene: TRBV12-3/TRBV12-4; CDR3 protein: CASSLRWTYEQYF
J gene: TRBJ2-1; V gene: TRBV20-1; CDR3 protein: CSATGIAKEQFF
J gene: TRBJ2-1; V gene: TRBV11-2; CDR3 protein: CASSLAATRFYNEQFF
J gene: TRBJ2-4; V gene: TRBV29-1; CDR3 protein: CSVEPGEGNIQYF
J gene: TRBJ2-3; V gene: TRBV15; CDR3 protein: CATSRHLLAGGSTDTQYF
J gene: TRBJ2-7; V gene: TRBV7-3; CDR3 protein: CASGIFGTASYEQYF
J gene: TRBJ2-1; V gene: TRBV6-1; CDR3 protein: CASSKTSQSYNEQFF
J gene: TRBJ1-2; V gene: TRBV2; CDR3 protein: CASGRQTNYGYTF
J gene: TRBJ2-6; V gene: TRBV20-1; CDR3 protein: CSASFSSGANVLTF
J gene: TRBJ2-2; V gene: TRBV5-1; CDR3 protein: CASSFRQDSSTGELFF